This passage covers 27 T cell receptor beta chains from one sample sequenced in a study of identical twins. MiXCR, run by TCRdb on the 5' RACE reads, gives a single entry per CDR3 protein. Of fewer than 550,000 distinct CDR3 sequences listed, roughly an eighth were seen once; the top ten hold approximately 0.9%. This sample also appeared in a second study, on yellow fever vaccine responses in identical twins.

The sample was CD4+ T cells sorted from blood. The receptors originated from a woman aged 18-35 years in good health.

This chain uses TRBV11-2 with TRBJ2-3; 9 bases agree with TRBD2. V lost 2 bases to trimming and J lost 0 bases; unmatched junction nucleotides: 9. The length of the CDR3 is 18 residues. CDR1 is SGHAT and CDR2 is FQNNGV in the germline V gene. CDR3 sequence (DNA): TGTGCCAGCAGCTTAAACCTAGCGGGACGCATAAGCACAGATACGCAGTATTTT. As protein: CASSLNLAGRISTDTQYF.

This clonotype was observed a handful of times. The chain uses TRBV20-1 and TRBJ2-1; the D gene is possibly TRBD2 (6 bases). Trimming took 4 bases from V and 4 from J, leaving 14 bases between them. Germline V CDR1 and CDR2: DFQATT, SNEGSKA (reference sequence). The CDR3 runs 14 residues. The CDR3 loop reads CSATGGSGYNEQFF. The CDR3, as DNA: TGCAGTGCTACTGGGGGGTCGGGTTACAATGAGCAGTTCTTC.

This clonotype was counted only a few times. One base away lies a much larger clone, so this may be a sequencing read error. The V gene is TRBV5-1, the J gene TRBJ2-7; 8 nucleotides match TRBD1. This CDR3 spans 14 amino acids. Trimming at V came to 4 bases and at J to 2 bases, leaving 5 bases not matched to a gene. Germline loops: CDR1 SGHRS, CDR2 YFSETQ. The CDR3, as DNA: TGCGCCAGCAGCCCGGACAGGGTCACCTACGAGCAGTACTTC. It specifies CASSPDRVTYEQYF. The full variable domain, its missing parts supplied by reference TRBV5-1 and TRBJ2-7, is KAGVTQTPRYLIKTRGQQVTLSCSPISGHRSVSWYQQTPGQGLQFLFEYFSETQRNKGNFPGRFSGRQFSNSRSEMNVSTLELGDSALYLCASSPDRVTYEQYFGPGTRLTVT.

This sequence joins TRBV28 and TRBJ1-6, with D possibly matching TRBD1 (5 bases). The germline V and J ends were trimmed by 1 base and 5 bases, with 12 bases remaining between them. CDR1 and CDR2 from the germline V gene are MDHEN and SYDVKM. This CDR3 spans 16 amino acids. The CDR3 DNA follows: TGTGCCAGCAGTTTATTCCCGGGGCAGAATAATTCACCCCTCCACTTT. Translation gives CASSLFPGQNNSPLHF.

This clonotype showed up just a few times. This chain joins TRBV28 and TRBJ2-7; TRBD2 aligns across 8 bases. J lost 6 bases, V lost 6 bases, and 13 bases had no gene match. Germline V gene lookup returns CDR1 MDHEN and CDR2 SYDVKM. The CDR3 runs 15 residues. CDR3: CASSPTRGGLGEQYF. CDR3 bases: TGTGCCAGCAGCCCTACACGGGGGGGCCTCGGCGAGCAGTACTTC.

There are a few counts of this clonotype. The chain links TRBV10-1 to TRBJ2-4; TRBD1 matches at 8 bases. The V segment lost 0 bases and the J segment 7 bases; nucleotides outside the gene matches: 5. CDR1 is WNHNN, CDR2 SYGVQD, per germline (reference sequence). The CDR3 sequence is 15 residues long. The CDR3 region is CASSESPGGHNIQYF. The DNA for the CDR3 is TGCGCCAGCAGTGAGTCCCCAGGGGGCCACAACATTCAGTACTTC.

This clonotype was counted between two and nine times. The chain is built from TRBV12-3 or TRBV12-4 and TRBJ2-6, with no clear D. CDR3 length: 13 residues. The ends were cut back, 6 bases at V and 2 bases at J, with 5 bases in the middle. CDR3 residues: CASSEAGANVLTF. DNA of the CDR3: TGTGCCAGCAGCGAGGCTGGGGCCAACGTCCTGACTTTC.

This clonotype was seen only a few times. This sequence joins TRBV12-3 or TRBV12-4 and TRBJ2-5; D may be TRBD2 (6 bases). The CDR3 is 17 amino acids. V was clipped by 1 base and J by 4 bases, with 19 bases between them. This chain's CDR3 is CASSLVRGRAFVETQYF. DNA for the CDR3: TGTGCCAGCAGTTTAGTTCGGGGGAGAGCTTTCGTAGAGACCCAGTACTTC.

There are a few counts of this clonotype. This chain joins TRBV12-3 or TRBV12-4 and TRBJ2-1, with 9 positions matching TRBD1. The ends lost 6 bases at V and 4 bases at J; junction bases unmatched: 7. CDR3 length: 15 amino acids. CDR3 in amino acids: CASSSKQGAYNEQFF. CDR3 DNA: TGTGCCAGCAGCTCTAAACAGGGGGCTTACAATGAGCAGTTCTTC.

The chain is built from TRBV20-1 and TRBJ2-3; D perhaps matches TRBD2 (6 bases). The V end lost 3 bases, the J end lost 5 bases, and 15 bases lay between the germline ends. The germline V gene encodes CDR1 DFQATT and CDR2 SNEGSKA (reference sequence). The CDR3 extends over 14 amino acids. The CDR3 sequence is CSASDPRDLDTQYF. CDR3 in DNA: TGCAGTGCTAGCGACCCCCGGGACTTAGATACGCAGTATTTT.

The chain combines TRBV6-2 or TRBV6-3 with TRBJ1-1; possibly TRBD1 for D (5 bases). The CDR3 covers 14 residues. Trimming shortened V by 2 bases and J by 12 bases, and 19 bases separated the two germline ends. The V gene's germline CDR1 is MNHEY and CDR2 SVGEGT. The CDR3: CASSYQKSHRGTFF. The CDR3 coding sequence is TGTGCCAGCAGTTACCAAAAATCACACCGGGGGACTTTCTTT.

The chain links TRBV7-9 to TRBJ1-2; maybe TRBD1 (6 bases). Per germline, CDR1 SEHNR and CDR2 FQNEAQ (reference sequence). The CDR3 is made up of 17 amino acids. The V and J ends lost 4 bases and 1 base respectively, with 19 bases between them. The CDR3 bases are TGTGCCAGCAGCTCGACTCAGGGGCATTATATTAACTATGGCTACACCTTC. Translating it yields CASSSTQGHYINYGYTF. Together with reference TRBV7-9 and TRBJ1-2, the CDR3 gives the full variable domain: DTGVSQNPRHKITKRGQNVTFRCDPISEHNRLYWYRQTLGQGPEFLTYFQNEAQLEKSRLLSDRFSAERPKGSFSTLEIQRTEQGDSAMYLCASSSTQGHYINYGYTFGSGTRLTVV.

This clonotype has more than one count but fewer than ten. The chain carries TRBV18 and TRBJ2-1; TRBD1 agrees at 11 bases. The CDR3 runs to 15 residues. The J segment lost 9 bases and the V segment lost 8 bases, leaving 12 bases of the junction unmatched. CDR1 KGHSH and CDR2 LQKENI come from the germline V gene. The CDR3: CASQDRTGGRGEQFF. CDR3 DNA sequence: TGTGCCAGCCAAGACAGGACAGGGGGCCGGGGTGAGCAGTTCTTC.

The V gene is TRBV6-1, the J gene TRBJ2-7; TRBD1 aligns across 9 bases. Trimming took 8 bases from V and 3 from J; bases not matched to a gene: 5. CDR3 length equals 13 residues. The V gene's germline CDR1 is MNHNS and CDR2 SASEGT. CDR3 sequence: CASCRDRDYEQYF. DNA of the CDR3: TGTGCCAGCTGCCGGGACAGGGACTACGAGCAGTACTTC.

This clonotype was detected ten times or more. The chain uses TRBV5-6 and TRBJ2-1, with 8 bases that match TRBD2. The CDR3 totals 12 residues. V lost 4 bases and J lost 15; bases outside the gene matches: 9. Germline V gene lookup returns CDR1 SGHDT and CDR2 YYEEEE. This CDR3 is CASSIPGGTAFF. The CDR3 DNA reads TGTGCCAGCAGCATTCCGGGGGGGACTGCGTTCTTC.

The J gene is TRBJ1-4, the V gene TRBV6-1; 10 bases match TRBD1. V was clipped by 5 bases and J by 8 bases; unmatched bases: 8. The CDR3 sequence is 15 residues long. Germline CDR1 reads MNHNS; CDR2 reads SASEGT. The CDR3 region is CASSPRDRGGEKLFF. As DNA, the CDR3 is TGTGCCAGCAGTCCCCGGGACAGGGGTGGGGAAAAACTGTTTTTT.

This clonotype came up a few times. The V gene is TRBV20-1, the J gene TRBJ2-1; 8 nucleotides align to TRBD1. Losses at the gene ends were 2 bases for V and 7 bases for J; bases not matched to a gene: 13. This CDR3 contains 16 residues. Germline V CDR1 and CDR2: DFQATT, SNEGSKA (reference sequence). Here the CDR3 reads CSARTRLRQGWNEQFF. CDR3 nucleotide sequence: TGCAGTGCTAGAACGAGACTCCGACAGGGGTGGAATGAGCAGTTCTTC.

This clonotype was picked up many times. This sequence joins TRBV7-3 and TRBJ2-5, with TRBD2 matching 14 bases. The trim removed 5 bases at V and 5 bases at J, leaving 1 base unmatched. Looked up from germline, CDR1 is SGHTA and CDR2 is FQGTGA. This CDR3 is built from 14 residues. CDR3 region: CASSRTSGGETQYF. The CDR3 DNA sequence: TGTGCCAGCAGCCGGACTAGCGGGGGGGAGACCCAGTACTTC.

This clonotype was detected a few times. This chain joins TRBV20-1 and TRBJ2-1; D possibly corresponds to TRBD2 (5 bases). The germline V and J ends were trimmed by 5 bases and 5 bases, with 13 bases remaining between them. This CDR3 has 13 amino acids. Per the germline V gene, CDR1 is DFQATT and CDR2 is SNEGSKA (reference sequence). The CDR3 reads CSAQRPGDNEQFF. CDR3 nucleotides: TGCAGTGCTCAGCGGCCTGGGGACAATGAGCAGTTCTTC.

This clonotype showed up just a few times. The V call is TRBV11-2, the J call TRBJ2-1; tentatively, D is TRBD2 (7 bases). Germline-derived CDR1 and CDR2 are SGHAT and FQNNGV. There are 19 residues in the CDR3. Between the trimmed V and J ends, which lost 2 bases and 0 bases, there was a span of 20 bases. CDR3 residues: CASSLLGGLAASSYNEQFF. CDR3 sequence (DNA): TGTGCCAGCAGCTTATTAGGGGGTCTAGCGGCCTCCTCCTACAATGAGCAGTTCTTC. Drawing the rest from reference TRBV11-2 and TRBJ2-1, the complete variable domain is EAGVAQSPRYKIIEKRQSVAFWCNPISGHATLYWYQQILGQGPKLLIQFQNNGVVDDSQLPKDRFSAERLKGVDSTLKIQPAKLEDSAVYLCASSLLGGLAASSYNEQFFGPGTRLTVL.

The chain is built from TRBV5-1 and TRBJ2-4, with no clear D. The CDR3 covers 13 residues. V gave up 4 bases and J gave up 8 bases, with 13 bases separating them. Per the germline V gene, CDR1 is SGHRS and CDR2 is YFSETQ. This CDR3 reads CASSRNEKYIQYF. CDR3 nucleotide sequence: TGCGCCAGCAGCCGAAACGAAAAGTACATTCAGTACTTC.

The V and J genes are TRBV6-6 and TRBJ1-1; TRBD1 agrees at 9 bases. Germline V lookup: CDR1 MNHNY, CDR2 SVGAGI (reference sequence). The ends lost 6 bases at V and 5 bases at J; junction bases unmatched: 4. The CDR3 has 13 residues. The CDR3 loop is CASRDRGKTEAFF. CDR3 coding DNA: TGTGCCAGCAGAGACAGGGGGAAAACTGAAGCTTTCTTT.

The chain has TRBV7-2 and TRBJ2-7, with D hard to call. The germline V gene has CDR1 SGHTA and CDR2 FQGNSA. With 5 bases removed from V and 7 bases from J, the gap between germline ends came to 18 bases. CDR3 length: 14 residues. The CDR3 DNA is TGTGCCAGCAGCCTTCTAAGGGATAGGGTGGAGCAGTACTTC. It specifies CASSLLRDRVEQYF.

This clonotype was counted at least ten times. The chain couples TRBV7-9 to TRBJ2-1; the D gene is possibly TRBD2 (5 bases). The CDR3 runs to 16 residues. Germline loops: CDR1 SEHNR, CDR2 FQNEAQ (reference sequence). V was cut by 5 bases and J by 7 bases, with 21 bases left in between. The CDR3 loop is CASSPPVGERLNEQFF. The CDR3 DNA reads as TGTGCCAGCAGCCCCCCAGTTGGGGAGCGATTGAATGAGCAGTTCTTC.

This clonotype has more than one count but fewer than ten. The chain joins TRBV7-3 to TRBJ2-2; D is perhaps TRBD1 (6 bases). Germline V gene lookup returns CDR1 SGHTA and CDR2 FQGTGA. The CDR3 has 16 residues. V was cut by 5 bases and J by 2 bases, with 15 bases left in between. In DNA, the CDR3 is TGTGCCAGCAGCCTACCCGGGACACCTAACACCGGGGAGCTGTTTTTT. Translated, it gives CASSLPGTPNTGELFF.

This clonotype was observed a few times. The chain employs TRBV28 and TRBJ2-1, with D possibly TRBD1 on 6 matching bases. Germline assignment: CDR1 MDHEN and CDR2 SYDVKM. The ends were cut back, 5 bases at V and 5 bases at J, with 16 bases in the middle. The CDR3 sequence is 15 residues long. This CDR3 reads CASSNQQQGNNEQFF. CDR3 in DNA: TGTGCCAGCAGTAATCAACAACAGGGAAACAATGAGCAGTTCTTC.

This clonotype was seen many times. This chain uses TRBV10-3 with TRBJ1-5, with 7 nucleotides matching TRBD1. The CDR3 is 16 residues long. V shed 2 bases and J 3 bases; nucleotides not matched to a gene: 7. Germline assignment: CDR1 ENHRY and CDR2 SYGVKD. The CDR3 DNA follows: TGTGCCATCAGTGAGGGTAGTGGACAGGACAATCAGCCCCAGCATTTT. Residues: CAISEGSGQDNQPQHF.